This T cell receptor (beta chain) was identified in a study of T-cell memory formation after mild COVID-19. Study observations and caveats: SARS-CoV-2 specificity was not confirmed for second-wave clones peaking on day 37. The main location of contracting CD4+ clones was CM and EM, and that of contracting CD8+ clones was EMRA. A subset of responding clones appeared in pre-infection memory, suggesting cross-reactive memory joined.

This clonotype appeared a few times. The antigen is unknown. Constant-segment-primed 5'RACE gave TCR alpha and TCR beta cDNA libraries with sample barcodes and UMIs. TCRdb ran MiXCR on the 5' RACE reads and lists one entry per CDR3 protein. The table has more than 75,000 distinct CDR3 sequences, over 11% seen once. V lost 5 bases and J 5 bases, leaving 22 bases between the germline ends. The CDR3 has 17 amino acids. The J gene is TRBJ2-1, the V gene TRBV12-3 or TRBV12-4, with D possibly TRBD2 on 5 matching bases. The sequence was collected from an adult woman who had mild COVID-19 (a few samples of this study predate the infection). Cell type and time point are not known. The sequenced material came from PBMCs or a T cell subset sorted from them (not recorded which). CDR3 DNA sequence: TGTGCCAGCAGTCCAATCTTCCGCCGGGAATCGGACAATGAGCAGTTCTTC. Translation gives CASSPIFRRESDNEQFF.